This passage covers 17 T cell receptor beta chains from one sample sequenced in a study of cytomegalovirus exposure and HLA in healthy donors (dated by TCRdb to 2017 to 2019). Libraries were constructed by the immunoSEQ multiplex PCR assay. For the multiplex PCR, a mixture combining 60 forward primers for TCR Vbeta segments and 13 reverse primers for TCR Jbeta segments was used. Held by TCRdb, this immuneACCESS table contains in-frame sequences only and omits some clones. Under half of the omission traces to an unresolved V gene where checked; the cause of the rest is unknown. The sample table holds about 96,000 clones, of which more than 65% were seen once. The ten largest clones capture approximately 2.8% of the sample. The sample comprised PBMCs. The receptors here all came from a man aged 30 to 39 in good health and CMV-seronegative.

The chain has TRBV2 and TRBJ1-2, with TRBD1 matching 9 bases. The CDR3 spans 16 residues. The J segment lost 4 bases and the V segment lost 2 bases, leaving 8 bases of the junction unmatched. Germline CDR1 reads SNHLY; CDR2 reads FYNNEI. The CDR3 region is CASSEYGTGLIYGYTF. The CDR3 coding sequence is TGTGCCAGCAGTGAATATGGGACAGGGCTCATCTATGGCTACACCTTC.

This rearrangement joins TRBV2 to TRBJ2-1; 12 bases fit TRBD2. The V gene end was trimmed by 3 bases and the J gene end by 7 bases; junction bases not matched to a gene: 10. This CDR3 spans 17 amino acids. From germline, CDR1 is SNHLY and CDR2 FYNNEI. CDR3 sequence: CASSDLASGGALNEQFF. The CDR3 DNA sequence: TGTGCCAGCAGTGATTTGGCTAGCGGGGGGGCCTTGAATGAGCAGTTCTTC.

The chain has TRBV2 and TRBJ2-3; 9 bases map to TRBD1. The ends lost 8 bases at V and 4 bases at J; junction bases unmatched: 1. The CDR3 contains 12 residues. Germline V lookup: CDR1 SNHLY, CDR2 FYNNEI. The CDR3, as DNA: TGTGCCAGCGACAGGGGGGCAGATACGCAGTATTTT. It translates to CASDRGADTQYF.

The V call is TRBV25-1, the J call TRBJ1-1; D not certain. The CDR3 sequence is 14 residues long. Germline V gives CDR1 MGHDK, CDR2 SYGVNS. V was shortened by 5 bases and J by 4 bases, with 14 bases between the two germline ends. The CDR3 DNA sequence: TGTGCCAGCAGTAAATTAAGAGGATTCACTGAAGCTTTCTTT. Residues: CASSKLRGFTEAFF.

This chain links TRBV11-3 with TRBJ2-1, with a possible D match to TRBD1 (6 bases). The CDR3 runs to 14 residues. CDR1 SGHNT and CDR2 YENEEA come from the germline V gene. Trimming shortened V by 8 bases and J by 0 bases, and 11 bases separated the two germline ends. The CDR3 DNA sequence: TGTGCCAGCTCGGGGACATCCTCCTACAATGAGCAGTTCTTC. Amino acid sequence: CASSGTSSYNEQFF.

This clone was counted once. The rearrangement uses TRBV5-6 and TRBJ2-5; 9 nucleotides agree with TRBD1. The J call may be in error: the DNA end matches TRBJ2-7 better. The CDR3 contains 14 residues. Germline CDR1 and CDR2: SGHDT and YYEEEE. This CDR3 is CASSSTGQGYEQYF. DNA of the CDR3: TGTGCCAGCAGCTCAACGGGACAGGGCTACGAGCAGTACTTC.

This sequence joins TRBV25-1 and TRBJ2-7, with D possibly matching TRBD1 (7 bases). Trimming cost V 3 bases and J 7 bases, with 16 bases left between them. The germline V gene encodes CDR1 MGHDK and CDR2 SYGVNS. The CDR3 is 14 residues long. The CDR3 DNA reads TGTGCCAGCAGTGAGGCGGAGGGGGCAAGAGAGCAGTACTTC. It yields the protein CASSEAEGAREQYF.

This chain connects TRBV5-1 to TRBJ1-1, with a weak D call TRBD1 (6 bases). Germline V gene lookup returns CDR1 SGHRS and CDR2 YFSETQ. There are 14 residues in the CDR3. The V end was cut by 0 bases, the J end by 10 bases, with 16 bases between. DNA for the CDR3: TGCGCCAGCAGCTTGGTTGTCGGGGGCGGGAGAGCTTTCTTT. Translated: CASSLVVGGGRAFF.

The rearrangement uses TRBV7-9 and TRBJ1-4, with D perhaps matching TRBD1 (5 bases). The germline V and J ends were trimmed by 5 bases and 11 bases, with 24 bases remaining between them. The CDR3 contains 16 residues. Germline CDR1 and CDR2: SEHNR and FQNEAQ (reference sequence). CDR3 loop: CASSAWSSQGGVKLFF. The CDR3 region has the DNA TGTGCCAGCAGCGCATGGTCATCTCAGGGTGGCGTCAAACTGTTTTTT.

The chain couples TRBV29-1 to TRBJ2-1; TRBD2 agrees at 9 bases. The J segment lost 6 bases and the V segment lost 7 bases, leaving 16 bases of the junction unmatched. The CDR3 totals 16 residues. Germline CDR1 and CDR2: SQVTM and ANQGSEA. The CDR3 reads CSALVSSGGRVNEQFF. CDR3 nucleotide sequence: TGCAGCGCCCTCGTTAGTAGCGGGGGACGGGTCAATGAGCAGTTCTTC.

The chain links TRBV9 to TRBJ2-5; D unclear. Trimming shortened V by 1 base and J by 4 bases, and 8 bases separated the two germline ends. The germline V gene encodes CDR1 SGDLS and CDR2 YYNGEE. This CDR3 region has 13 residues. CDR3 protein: CASSVQATETQYF. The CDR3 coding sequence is TGTGCCAGCAGCGTACAGGCCACAGAGACCCAGTACTTC.

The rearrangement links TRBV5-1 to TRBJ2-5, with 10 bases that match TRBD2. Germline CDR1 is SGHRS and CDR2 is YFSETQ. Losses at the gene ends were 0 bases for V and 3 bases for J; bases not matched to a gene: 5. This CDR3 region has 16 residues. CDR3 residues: CASSLEAGGAKETQYF. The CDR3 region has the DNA TGCGCCAGCAGCTTGGAAGCGGGGGGGGCCAAAGAGACCCAGTACTTC.

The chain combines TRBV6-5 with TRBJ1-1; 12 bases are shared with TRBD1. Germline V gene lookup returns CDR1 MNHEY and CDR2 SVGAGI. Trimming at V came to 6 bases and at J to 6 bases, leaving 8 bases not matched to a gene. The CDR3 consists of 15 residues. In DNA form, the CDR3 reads TGTGCCAGCAGGTATTGGGGACAGGGGGCCTCTGAAGCTTTCTTT. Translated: CASRYWGQGASEAFF.

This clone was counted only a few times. The CDR3 loop reads CASSQGGDGELFF. DNA for the CDR3: TGTGCCAGCAGCCAAGGGGGCGACGGGGAGCTGTTTTTT. The rearrangement links TRBV4-2 to TRBJ2-2; the D gene is possibly TRBD1 (5 bases). The CDR3 is made up of 13 amino acids. Germline V gene data show CDR1 as LGHNA and CDR2 as YNFKEQ. Trimming shortened V by 1 base and J by 7 bases, and 7 bases separated the two germline ends.

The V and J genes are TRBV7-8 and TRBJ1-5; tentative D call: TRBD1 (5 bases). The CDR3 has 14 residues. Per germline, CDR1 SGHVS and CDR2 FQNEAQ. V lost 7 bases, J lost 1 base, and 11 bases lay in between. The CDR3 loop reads CASKGVLSNQPQHF. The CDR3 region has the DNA TGTGCCAGCAAAGGGGTGTTAAGCAATCAGCCCCAGCATTTT. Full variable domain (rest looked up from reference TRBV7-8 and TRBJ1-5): GAGVSQSPRYKVAKRGQDVALRCDPISGHVSLFWYQQALGQGPEFLTYFQNEAQLDKSGLPSDRFFAERPEGSVSTLKIQRTQQEDSAVYLCASKGVLSNQPQHFGDGTRLSIL.

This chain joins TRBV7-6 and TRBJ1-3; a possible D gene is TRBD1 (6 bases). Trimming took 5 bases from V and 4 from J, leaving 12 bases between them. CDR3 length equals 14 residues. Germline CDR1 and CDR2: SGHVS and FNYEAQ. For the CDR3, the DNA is TGTGCCAGCAGCGACCGGACAGCCGGAAACACCATATATTTT. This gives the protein CASSDRTAGNTIYF.

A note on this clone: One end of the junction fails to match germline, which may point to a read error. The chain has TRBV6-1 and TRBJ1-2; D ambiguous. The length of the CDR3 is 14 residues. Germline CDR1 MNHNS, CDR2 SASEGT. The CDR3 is CAGSKRTENYGYTF. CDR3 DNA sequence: TGTGCCGGCAGTAAACGAACAGAAAACTATGGCTACACCTTC.